This TCR beta chain originates from a study of blood T cell repertoires in COVID-19. Study-wide background: Collection of acute and convalescent COVID-19 samples took place in the United States, Italy and Spain. The cDNA or gDNA used as material had been derived from T cells, B-cell-depleted T cells, or PBMCs.

V shed 4 bases and J 6 bases; nucleotides not matched to a gene: 10. This CDR3 contains 15 residues. CDR1 is SGHRS, CDR2 YFSETQ, per germline. As processed by the authors: Nucleated cell number was recorded as an estimate derived from reference gene primer amplification. Assay used: immunoSEQ multiplex PCR; TCRdb lists only in-frame clones, some missing. D and trimming were read from the DNA, whereas the V and J calls and clone size are those reported in that table. This table holds tens of thousands of clones, about 86% found once. The source of this sequence is an elderly man with active COVID-19. The sequencing sample was made of peripheral blood. V is TRBV5-1 and J is TRBJ2-3; 8 bases map to TRBD2. For the CDR3, the DNA is TGCGCCAGCAGCCAAGCGGGAGAAGGGCCCGATACGCAGTATTTT. This codes for CASSQAGEGPDTQYF. Full variable domain (outside the CDR3, taken from reference TRBV5-1 and TRBJ2-3): KAGVTQTPRYLIKTRGQQVTLSCSPISGHRSVSWYQQTPGQGLQFLFEYFSETQRNKGNFPGRFSGRQFSNSRSEMNVSTLELGDSALYLCASSQAGEGPDTQYFGPGTRLTVL.